This is a list of T cell receptor beta chains from one sample in a study of T cells expressing NK-cell markers. TCRdb reprocessed the 5' RACE reads and keeps a single row for each CDR3 protein, giving no DNA. The sample includes 300,000 to 500,000 distinct CDR3 sequences. The material sequenced was blood T cells: a sorted CD56 or NKG2C T cell subset, CD4+ or CD8+ T cells, or bulk PBMC T cells (not recorded which). The source of these receptors is a woman aged 45-65 years in good health. Each CDR3 is given with its conserved first and last residue.

j_call v_call cdr3_aa
TRBJ2-7 TRBV27 CASSLSPASRDDEQYF
TRBJ2-6 TRBV6-4 CASSDSGSHSGANVLTF
TRBJ2-7 TRBV7-6 CASSLVSGAGEQYF
TRBJ2-2 TRBV20-1 CSARTSGALGELFF
TRBJ1-5 TRBV29-1 CSAGGPGQPQHF
TRBJ1-1 TRBV12-3/TRBV12-4 CASSLATGFLTEAFF
TRBJ2-3 TRBV28 CASTRGQITDTQYF
TRBJ2-5 TRBV9 CASSGGTSGSQTQYF
TRBJ2-5 TRBV6-1 CASSGGVETQYF
TRBJ1-5 TRBV5-1 CASSLGSLNSNQPQHF
TRBJ1-5 TRBV5-1 CASSLGDRAGPQHF
TRBJ2-7 TRBV21-1 CASSKRARYEQYF
TRBJ2-1 TRBV9 CASSVDEGVVYNEQFF
TRBJ1-2 TRBV12-3/TRBV12-4 CASSLSQGGYTF
TRBJ2-3 TRBV27 CATADNFGTDTQYF
TRBJ2-3 TRBV5-1 CASSLGVGHQSTDTQYF
TRBJ1-1 TRBV10-3 CAISESGRGASTEAFF
TRBJ2-1 TRBV5-1 CASSFGTSMDNEQFF
TRBJ2-3 TRBV12-3/TRBV12-4 CASSPGTYPTDTQYF
TRBJ2-1 TRBV12-3/TRBV12-4 CASSRSGVEQFF
TRBJ2-1 TRBV4-1 CASSRSLADEQFF
TRBJ2-3 TRBV30 CAWSDGGDTQYF
TRBJ1-4 TRBV20-1 CSARVGNEKLFF
TRBJ1-5 TRBV20-1 CSARDRGFTQPQHF
TRBJ2-3 TRBV10-3 CAISESRLLAGGRTDTQYF
TRBJ2-1 TRBV15 CATSRDSGPYNEQFF
TRBJ2-5 TRBV18 CASSEERPETQYF
TRBJ2-2 TRBV4-1 CASSQALAGGPIGELFF
TRBJ1-1 TRBV11-3 CASSLESPEAFF
TRBJ2-1 TRBV12-3/TRBV12-4 CASTATRVNNGEQFF
TRBJ2-1 TRBV21-1 CASSKWAGAGEQFF
TRBJ2-2 TRBV10-3 CAILSFGDTITGELFF
TRBJ2-2 TRBV5-1 CASSPDRLAGTGELFF
TRBJ2-3 TRBV5-1 CASSFLGGSRDTQYF
TRBJ2-1 TRBV20-1 CSASELAGGEQFF
TRBJ2-4 TRBV11-1 CASSPREGANIQYF
TRBJ2-2 TRBV11-2 CASSLVTSTGELFF
TRBJ1-5 TRBV2 CASSGDMIYQPQHF
TRBJ1-1 TRBV5-1 CASSLKVPGTEAFF
TRBJ1-2 TRBV12-3/TRBV12-4 CASRYTGANYGYTF
TRBJ2-1 TRBV7-9 CASSLARRHPGTTDNEQFF
TRBJ2-5 TRBV21-1 CASSKKRVETQYF
TRBJ2-1 TRBV11-3 CASSLGLGTSGRRFYNEQFF
TRBJ2-7 TRBV6-5 CASSPTGKYEQYF
TRBJ1-5 TRBV7-9 CASSLRDSNQPQHF